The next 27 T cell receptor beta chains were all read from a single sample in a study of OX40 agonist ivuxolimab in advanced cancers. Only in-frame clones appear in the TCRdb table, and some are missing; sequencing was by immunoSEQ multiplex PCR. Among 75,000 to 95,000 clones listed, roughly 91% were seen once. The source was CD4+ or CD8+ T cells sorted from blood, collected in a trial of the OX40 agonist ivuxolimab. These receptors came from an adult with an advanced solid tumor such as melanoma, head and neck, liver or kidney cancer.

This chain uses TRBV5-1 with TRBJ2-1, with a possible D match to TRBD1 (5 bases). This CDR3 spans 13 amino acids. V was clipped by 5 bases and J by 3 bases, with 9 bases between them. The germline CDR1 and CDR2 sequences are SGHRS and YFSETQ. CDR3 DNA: TGCGCCAGCAGTTCTGACAGCTACAATGAGCAGTTCTTC. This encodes CASSSDSYNEQFF.

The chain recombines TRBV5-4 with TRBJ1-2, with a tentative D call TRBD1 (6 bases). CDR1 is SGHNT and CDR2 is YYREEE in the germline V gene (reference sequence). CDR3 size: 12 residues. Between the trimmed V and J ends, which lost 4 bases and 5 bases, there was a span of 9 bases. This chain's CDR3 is CASSMDSYGYTF. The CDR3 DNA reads TGTGCCAGCAGCATGGACAGTTATGGCTACACCTTC. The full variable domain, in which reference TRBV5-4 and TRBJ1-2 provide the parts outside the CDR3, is ETGVTQSPTHLIKTRGQQVTLRCSSQSGHNTVSWYQQALGQGPQFIFQYYREEENGRGNFPPRFSGLQFPNYSSELNVNALELDDSALYLCASSMDSYGYTFGSGTRLTVV.

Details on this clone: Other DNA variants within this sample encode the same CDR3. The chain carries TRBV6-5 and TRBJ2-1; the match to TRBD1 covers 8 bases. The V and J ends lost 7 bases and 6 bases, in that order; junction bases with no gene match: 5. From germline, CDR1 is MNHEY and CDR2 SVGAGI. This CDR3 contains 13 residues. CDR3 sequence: CASTRTGSNEQFF. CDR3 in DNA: TGTGCCAGCACCAGGACAGGGAGCAATGAGCAGTTCTTC.

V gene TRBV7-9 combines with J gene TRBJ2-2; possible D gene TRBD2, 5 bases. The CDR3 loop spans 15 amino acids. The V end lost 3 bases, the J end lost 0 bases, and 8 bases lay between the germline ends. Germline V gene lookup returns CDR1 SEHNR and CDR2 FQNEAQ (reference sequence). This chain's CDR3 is CASSFGLANTGELFF. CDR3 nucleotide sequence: TGTGCCAGCAGCTTCGGACTGGCGAACACCGGGGAGCTGTTTTTT.

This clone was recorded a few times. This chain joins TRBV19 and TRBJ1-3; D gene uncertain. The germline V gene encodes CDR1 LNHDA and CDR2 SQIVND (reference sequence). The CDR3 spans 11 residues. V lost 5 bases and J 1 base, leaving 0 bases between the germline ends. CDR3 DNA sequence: TGTGCCAGTAGTTCTGGAAACACCATATATTTT. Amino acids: CASSSGNTIYF.

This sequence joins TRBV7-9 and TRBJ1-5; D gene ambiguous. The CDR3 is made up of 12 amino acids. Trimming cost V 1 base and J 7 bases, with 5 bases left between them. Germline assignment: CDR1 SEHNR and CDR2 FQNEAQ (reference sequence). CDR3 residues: CASSLEGQPQHF. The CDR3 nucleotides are TGTGCCAGCAGCTTAGAGGGCCAGCCCCAGCATTTT. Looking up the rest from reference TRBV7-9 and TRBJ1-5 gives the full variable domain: DTGVSQNPRHKITKRGQNVTFRCDPISEHNRLYWYRQTLGQGPEFLTYFQNEAQLEKSRLLSDRFSAERPKGSFSTLEIQRTEQGDSAMYLCASSLEGQPQHFGDGTRLSIL.

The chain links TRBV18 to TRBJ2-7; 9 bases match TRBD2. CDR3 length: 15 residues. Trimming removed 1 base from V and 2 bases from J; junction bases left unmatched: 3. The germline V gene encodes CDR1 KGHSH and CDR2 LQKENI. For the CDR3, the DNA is TGTGCCAGCTCACCACAGACTAGCGGAACCTACGAGCAGTACTTC. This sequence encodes CASSPQTSGTYEQYF.

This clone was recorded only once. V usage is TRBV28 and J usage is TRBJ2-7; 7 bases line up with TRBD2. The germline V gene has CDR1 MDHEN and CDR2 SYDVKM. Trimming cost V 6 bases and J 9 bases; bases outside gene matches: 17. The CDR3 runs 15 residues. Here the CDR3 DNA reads TGTGCCAGCAGCCCGGGGGGAGCGACAAATAAGGCGCAGTACTTC. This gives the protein CASSPGGATNKAQYF.

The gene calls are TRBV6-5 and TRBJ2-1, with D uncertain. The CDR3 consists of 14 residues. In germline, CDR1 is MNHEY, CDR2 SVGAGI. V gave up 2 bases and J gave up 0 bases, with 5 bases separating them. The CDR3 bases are TGTGCCAGCAGTTACCGGGCCTCCTACAATGAGCAGTTCTTC. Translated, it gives CASSYRASYNEQFF.

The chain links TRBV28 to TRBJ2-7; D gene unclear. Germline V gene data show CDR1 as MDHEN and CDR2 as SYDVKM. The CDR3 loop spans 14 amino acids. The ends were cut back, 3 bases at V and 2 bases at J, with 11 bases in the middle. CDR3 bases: TGTGCCAGCAGTTTTCCAGTCCGAGCCTACGAGCAGTACTTC. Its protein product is CASSFPVRAYEQYF.

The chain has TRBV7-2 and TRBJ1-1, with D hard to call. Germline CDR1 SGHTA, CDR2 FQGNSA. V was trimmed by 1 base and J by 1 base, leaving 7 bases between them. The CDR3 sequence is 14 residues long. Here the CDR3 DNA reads TGTGCCAGCAGCTTAGACTCAACGAACACTGAAGCTTTCTTT. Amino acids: CASSLDSTNTEAFF. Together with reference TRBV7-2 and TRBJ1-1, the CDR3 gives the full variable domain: GAGVSQSPSNKVTEKGKDVELRCDPISGHTALYWYRQSLGQGLEFLIYFQGNSAPDKSGLPSDRFSAERTGGSVSTLTIQRTQQEDSAVYLCASSLDSTNTEAFFGQGTRLTVV.

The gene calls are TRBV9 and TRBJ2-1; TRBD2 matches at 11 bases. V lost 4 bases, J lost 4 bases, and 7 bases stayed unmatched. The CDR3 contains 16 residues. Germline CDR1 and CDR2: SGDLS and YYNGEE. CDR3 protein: CASSTWTSGSYNEQFF. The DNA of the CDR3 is TGTGCCAGCAGCACCTGGACTAGCGGGTCTTACAATGAGCAGTTCTTC.

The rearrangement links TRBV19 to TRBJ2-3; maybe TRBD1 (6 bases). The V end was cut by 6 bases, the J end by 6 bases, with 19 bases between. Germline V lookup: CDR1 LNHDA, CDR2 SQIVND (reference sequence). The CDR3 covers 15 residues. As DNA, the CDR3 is TGTGCCAGTAGCCTCCAGGGGATGGACCCGGATACGCAGTATTTT. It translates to CASSLQGMDPDTQYF.

CDR3: CAGRRSEKLFF. The CDR3 coding sequence is TGTGCCGGTCGCCGTAGTGAAAAACTGTTTTTT. V is TRBV2 and J is TRBJ1-4, with D hard to call. With 11 bases removed from V and 7 bases from J, the gap between germline ends came to 11 bases. From germline, CDR1 is SNHLY and CDR2 FYNNEI. The CDR3 spans 11 residues. Complete variable domain (other parts from reference TRBV2 and TRBJ1-4): EPEVTQTPSHQVTQMGQEVILRCVPISNHLYFYWYRQILGQKVEFLVSFYNNEISEKSEIFDDQFSVERPDGSNFTLKIRSTKLEDSAMYFCAGRRSEKLFFGSGTQLSVL.

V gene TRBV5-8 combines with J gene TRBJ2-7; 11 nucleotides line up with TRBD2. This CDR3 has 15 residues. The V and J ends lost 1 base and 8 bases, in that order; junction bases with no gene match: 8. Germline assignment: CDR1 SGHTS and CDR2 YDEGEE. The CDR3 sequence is CASSLWGLAATQQYF. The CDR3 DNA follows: TGTGCCAGCAGCTTGTGGGGACTAGCGGCTACGCAGCAGTACTTC.

The CDR3 sequence: CASMRMETGTDTQYF. The DNA for the CDR3 is TGTGCCAGCATGCGCATGGAGACAGGCACAGATACGCAGTATTTT. The rearrangement joins TRBV27 to TRBJ2-3, with a weak D call TRBD1 (5 bases). From germline, CDR1 is MNHEY and CDR2 SMNVEV (reference sequence). Trimming stripped 7 bases from V and 1 base from J, with 15 bases between. The CDR3 length is 15 residues.

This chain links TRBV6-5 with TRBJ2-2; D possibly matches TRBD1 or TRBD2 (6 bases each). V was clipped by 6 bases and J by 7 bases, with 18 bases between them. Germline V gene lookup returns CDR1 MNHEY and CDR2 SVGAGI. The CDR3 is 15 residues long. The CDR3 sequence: CASRRGQAENGELFF. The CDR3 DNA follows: TGTGCCAGCAGACGGGGGCAGGCCGAGAACGGGGAGCTGTTTTTT.

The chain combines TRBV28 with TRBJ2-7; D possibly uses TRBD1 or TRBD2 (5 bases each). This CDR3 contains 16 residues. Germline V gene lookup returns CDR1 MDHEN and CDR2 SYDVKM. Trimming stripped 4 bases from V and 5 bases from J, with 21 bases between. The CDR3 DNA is TGTGCCAGCAGTTCCCGGGGCAATACCGCGATGGACGAGCAGTACTTC. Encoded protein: CASSSRGNTAMDEQYF.

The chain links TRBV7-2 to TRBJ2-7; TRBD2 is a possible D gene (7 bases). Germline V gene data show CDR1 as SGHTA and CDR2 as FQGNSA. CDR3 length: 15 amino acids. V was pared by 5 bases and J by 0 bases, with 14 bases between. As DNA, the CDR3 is TGTGCCAGCAGCCCCGGAGGGGGGGACTCCTACGAGCAGTACTTC. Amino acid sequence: CASSPGGGDSYEQYF.

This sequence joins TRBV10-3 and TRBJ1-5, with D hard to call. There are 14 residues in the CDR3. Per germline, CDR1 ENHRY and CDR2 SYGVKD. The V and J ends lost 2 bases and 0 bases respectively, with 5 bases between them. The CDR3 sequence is CAISEGGSNQPQHF. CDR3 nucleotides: TGTGCCATCAGTGAGGGCGGTAGCAATCAGCCCCAGCATTTT.

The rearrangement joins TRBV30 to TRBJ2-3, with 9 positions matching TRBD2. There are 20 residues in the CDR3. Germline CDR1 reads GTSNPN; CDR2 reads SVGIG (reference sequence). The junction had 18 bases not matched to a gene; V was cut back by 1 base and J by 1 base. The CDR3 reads CAWSGYPRAGGMEGTDTQYF. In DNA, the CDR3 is TGTGCCTGGAGTGGGTACCCGAGAGCGGGAGGTATGGAAGGCACAGATACGCAGTATTTT.

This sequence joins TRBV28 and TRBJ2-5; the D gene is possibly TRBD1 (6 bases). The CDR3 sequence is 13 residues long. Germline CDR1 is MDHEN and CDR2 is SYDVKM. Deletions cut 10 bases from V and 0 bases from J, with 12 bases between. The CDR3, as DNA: TGTGCCACCCAGGGACAAGACCAAGAGACCCAGTACTTC. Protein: CATQGQDQETQYF.

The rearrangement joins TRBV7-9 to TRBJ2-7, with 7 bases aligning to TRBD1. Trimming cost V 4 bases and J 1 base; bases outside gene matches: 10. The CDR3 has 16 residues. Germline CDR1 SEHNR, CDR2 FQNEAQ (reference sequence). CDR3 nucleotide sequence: TGTGCCAGCAGCTCCAGTGGGGGACAGCGATCCTACGAGCAGTACTTC. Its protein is CASSSSGGQRSYEQYF.

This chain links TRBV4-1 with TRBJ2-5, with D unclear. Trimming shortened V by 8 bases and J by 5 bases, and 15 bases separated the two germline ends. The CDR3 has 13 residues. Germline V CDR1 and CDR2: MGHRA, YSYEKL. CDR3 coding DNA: TGCGCCAGCTCGCTCGGGCATAGGGAGACCCAGTACTTC. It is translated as CASSLGHRETQYF.

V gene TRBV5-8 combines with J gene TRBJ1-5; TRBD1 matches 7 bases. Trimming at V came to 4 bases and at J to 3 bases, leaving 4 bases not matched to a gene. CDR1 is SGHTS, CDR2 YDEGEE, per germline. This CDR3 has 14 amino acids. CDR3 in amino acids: CASSAGQVNQPQHF. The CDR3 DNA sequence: TGTGCCAGCAGCGCTGGACAGGTCAATCAGCCCCAGCATTTT.

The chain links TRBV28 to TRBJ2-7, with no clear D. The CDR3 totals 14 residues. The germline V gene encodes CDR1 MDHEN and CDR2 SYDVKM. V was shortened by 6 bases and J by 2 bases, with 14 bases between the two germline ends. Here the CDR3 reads CASSPHDKTYEQYF. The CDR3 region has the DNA TGTGCCAGCAGCCCCCACGATAAAACCTACGAGCAGTACTTC. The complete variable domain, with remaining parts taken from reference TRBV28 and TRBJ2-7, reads DVKVTQSSRYLVKRTGEKVFLECVQDMDHENMFWYRQDPGLGLRLIYFSYDVKMKEKGDIPEGYSVSREKKERFSLILESASTNQTSMYLCASSPHDKTYEQYFGPGTRLTVT.

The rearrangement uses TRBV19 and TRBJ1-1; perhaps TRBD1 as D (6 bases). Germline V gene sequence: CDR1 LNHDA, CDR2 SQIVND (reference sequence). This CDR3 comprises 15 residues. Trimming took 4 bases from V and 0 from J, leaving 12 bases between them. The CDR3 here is CASSSKGGLNTEAFF. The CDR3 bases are TGTGCCAGTAGTAGTAAGGGGGGCCTGAACACTGAAGCTTTCTTT. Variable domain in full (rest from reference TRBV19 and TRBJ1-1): DGGITQSPKYLFRKEGQNVTLSCEQNLNHDAMYWYRQDPGQGLRLIYYSQIVNDFQKGDIAEGYSVSREKKESFPLTVTSAQKNPTAFYLCASSSKGGLNTEAFFGQGTRLTVV.